This T cell receptor beta chain was sequenced during a study of blood T cells in healthy people across ages. This clonotype was seen a few times. The V end was cut by 0 bases, the J end by 0 bases, with 7 bases between. The CDR3 spans 15 residues. CDR1 is MNHEY, CDR2 SMNVEV, per germline (reference sequence). For the second PCR, which ran for about 6 to 12 cycles, a sample-barcoded 5' primer and a J-beta primer mix were used. The authors tagged each cDNA molecule using a template-switch adaptor with 12 random nucleotides. MiXCR, run by TCRdb on the 5' RACE reads, gives a single entry per CDR3 protein. The sample has roughly 930,000 distinct CDR3 sequences, approximately 49% seen once.

This receptor was taken from a man aged 30 to 45 in good health. The sample taken for sequencing was blood. The V call is TRBV27, the J call TRBJ2-3; D ambiguous. This chain's CDR3 is CASSLSAESTDTQYF. The CDR3 nucleotides are TGTGCCAGCAGTTTATCGGCGGAAAGCACAGATACGCAGTATTTT.